This T cell receptor (beta chain) was profiled in a study of STAT5B mutations in CD4+ large granular lymphocyte leukemia. Study-wide results and limits: TRBV06-family usage was enriched in top patient clones (8/27) versus controls (2/35). Main leukemic clonotypes were patient-specific, but more than 20% appeared at low frequency elsewhere.

The CDR3 extends over 16 amino acids. Germline trimming cut 3 bases from V and 4 bases from J; bases unmatched to any gene: 8. Germline CDR1 and CDR2: MDHEN and SYDVKM. Clones were read by immunoSEQ multiplex PCR, and TCRdb kept only the in-frame ones, dropping some. This table holds some 20,000 clones, around 79% found once. Remarks on this clone: Its specificity is not known.

The clonotype originates from a human donor in good health. The sample taken for sequencing was CD4+ T cells from blood buffy coats. The chain combines TRBV28 with TRBJ2-2; 7 nucleotides agree with TRBD2. The CDR3 protein is CASSFPLAGATGELFF. Here the CDR3 DNA reads TGTGCCAGCAGTTTCCCCCTCGCGGGAGCCACCGGGGAGCTGTTTTTT.